The 10 T cell receptor beta chains below come from one sample, sequenced in a study of T cells expressing NK-cell markers. TCRdb derives one entry per CDR3 protein from the 5' RACE reads, leaving out DNA. Its table records 440,000 or so distinct CDR3 sequences. The sample consisted of blood T cells: a sorted CD56 or NKG2C T cell subset, CD4+ or CD8+ T cells, or bulk PBMC T cells (not recorded which). These receptors all stem from a woman aged 18 to 69 in good health.

The chain employs TRBV5-5 and TRBJ2-2; TCRdb's assignment of TRBD1 cannot be checked, as there is no DNA. This CDR3 has 13 residues. CDR1 and CDR2 (germline): SGHKS, YYEKEE (reference sequence). CDR3 loop: CASDPVDTGELFF. Complete variable domain (other parts from reference TRBV5-5 and TRBJ2-2): DAGVTQSPTHLIKTRGQQVTLRCSPISGHKSVSWYQQVLGQGPQFIFQYYEKEERGRGNFPDRFSARQFPNYSSELNVNALLLGDSALYLCASDPVDTGELFFGEGSRLTVL.

The rearrangement joins TRBV5-6 to TRBJ2-1; TCRdb's D gene call, TRBD2, goes unchecked for lack of DNA. CDR3 length: 13 residues. The germline gives CDR1 SGHDT, CDR2 YYEEEE. The CDR3 loop reads CASSYPSDNEQFF.

The chain combines TRBV29-1 with TRBJ2-2. The CDR3 consists of 12 residues. Germline V lookup: CDR1 SQVTM, CDR2 ANQGSEA. CDR3 in amino acids: CSVGGNTGELFF.

The chain employs TRBV7-2 and TRBJ2-2; TCRdb reports TRBD1, a call that lacks DNA to check it against. CDR3 length: 16 amino acids. Germline V lookup: CDR1 SGHTA, CDR2 FQGNSA. The CDR3 spells CASSLELAPVSGELFF.

The gene calls are TRBV4-1 and TRBJ1-6. The CDR3 runs to 13 residues. CDR1 and CDR2 from the germline V gene are MGHRA and YSYEKL. Here the CDR3 reads CASSQASNSPLHF.

The chain joins TRBV12-3 or TRBV12-4 to TRBJ2-7; the D gene TCRdb calls, TRBD1, cannot be checked with no DNA. The CDR3 is 16 amino acids. CDR3: CASSLGSGRGAYEQYF.

The chain employs TRBV13 and TRBJ2-5; there is no DNA to check the TCRdb D call of TRBD2. Germline V gene lookup returns CDR1 PRHDT and CDR2 FYEKMQ (reference sequence). The CDR3 is 13 residues long. CDR3 residues: CASSYLVAETQYF.

V gene TRBV27 combines with J gene TRBJ2-1; TCRdb names TRBD2, which stays unverified in the absence of DNA. Germline V gene lookup returns CDR1 MNHEY and CDR2 SMNVEV (reference sequence). The CDR3 is made up of 15 amino acids. CDR3 region: CAISSAGGSYNEQFF.

The CDR3 is CASSQEAPGRGETQYF. The genes are TRBV4-3 and TRBJ2-5; TCRdb proposes TRBD1, but this gene call is untestable without DNA. The germline CDR1 and CDR2 sequences are LGHNA and YSLEER. The CDR3 has 16 residues.

CDR3 amino acids: CASTDRNSYEQYF. This chain links TRBV19 with TRBJ2-7; checking the TCRdb D call of TRBD1 is not possible without DNA. CDR1 and CDR2 (germline): LNHDA, SQIVND (reference sequence). The CDR3 runs 13 residues.